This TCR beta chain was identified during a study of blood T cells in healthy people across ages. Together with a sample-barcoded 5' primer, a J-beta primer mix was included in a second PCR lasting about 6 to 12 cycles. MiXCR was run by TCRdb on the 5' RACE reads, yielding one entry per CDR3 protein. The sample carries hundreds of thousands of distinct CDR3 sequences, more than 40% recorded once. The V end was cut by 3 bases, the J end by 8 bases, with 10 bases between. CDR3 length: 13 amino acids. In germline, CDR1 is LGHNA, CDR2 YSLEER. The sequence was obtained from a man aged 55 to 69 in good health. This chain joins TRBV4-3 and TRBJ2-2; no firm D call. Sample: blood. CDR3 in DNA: TGCGCCAGCAGCCACGTAGATCGGGGGGAGCTGTTTTTT. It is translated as CASSHVDRGELFF.